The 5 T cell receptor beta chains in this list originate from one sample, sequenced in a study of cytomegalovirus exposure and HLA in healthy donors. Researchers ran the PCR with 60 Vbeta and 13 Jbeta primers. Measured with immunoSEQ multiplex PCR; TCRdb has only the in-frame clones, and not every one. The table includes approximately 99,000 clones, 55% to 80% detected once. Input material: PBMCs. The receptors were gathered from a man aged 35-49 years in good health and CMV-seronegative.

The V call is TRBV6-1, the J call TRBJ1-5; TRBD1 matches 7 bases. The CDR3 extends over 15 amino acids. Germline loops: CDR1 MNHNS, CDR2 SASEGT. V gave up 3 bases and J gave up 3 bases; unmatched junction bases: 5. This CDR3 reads CASSDQTGVNQPQHF. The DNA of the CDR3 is TGTGCCAGCAGTGACCAAACAGGGGTCAATCAGCCCCAGCATTTT.

The CDR3 sequence: CASSDRGTGSDEQFF. The CDR3, as DNA: TGTGCCAGCAGTGATCGCGGGACAGGTAGCGATGAGCAGTTCTTC. The genes are TRBV6-4 and TRBJ2-1; 8 nucleotides line up with TRBD1. Germline CDR1 MRHNA, CDR2 SNTAGT. The CDR3 is 15 amino acids. The V and J ends lost 3 bases and 8 bases, in that order; junction bases with no gene match: 9.

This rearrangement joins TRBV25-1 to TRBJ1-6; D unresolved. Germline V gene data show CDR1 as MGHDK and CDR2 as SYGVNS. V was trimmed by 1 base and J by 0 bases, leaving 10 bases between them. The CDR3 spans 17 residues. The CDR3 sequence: CASSEWAGSSYNSPLHF. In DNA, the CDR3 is TGTGCCAGCAGTGAATGGGCGGGGAGCTCCTATAATTCACCCCTCCACTTT.

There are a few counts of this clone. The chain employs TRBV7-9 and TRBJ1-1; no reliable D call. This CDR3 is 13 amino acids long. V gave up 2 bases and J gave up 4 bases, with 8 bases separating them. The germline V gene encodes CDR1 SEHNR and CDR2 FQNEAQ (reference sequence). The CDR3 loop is CASSLFESTEAFF. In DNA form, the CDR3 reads TGTGCCAGCAGCTTATTTGAGAGCACTGAAGCTTTCTTT.

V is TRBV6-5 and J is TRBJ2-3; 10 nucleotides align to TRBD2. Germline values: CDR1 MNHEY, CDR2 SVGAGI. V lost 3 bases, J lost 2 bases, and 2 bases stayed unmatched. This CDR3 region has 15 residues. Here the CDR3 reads CASSYSGGTTDTQYF. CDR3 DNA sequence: TGTGCCAGCAGTTATAGCGGGGGGACCACAGATACGCAGTATTTT.